The present entry profiles one T cell receptor beta chain with its context. The target antigen is unknown. This sample is drawn from a study of Graves' ophthalmopathy and Graves' hyperthyroidism. Study-level background: Stable hyperthyroidism meant no progression to ophthalmopathy within 18 months of follow-up. Regarding the study as a whole: Blood also contained most of the expanded thyroid clonotypes above 0.001 frequency.

Pregnancy or lactation, uncontrolled infections and other autoimmune diseases were grounds for excluding patients. Germline V gene sequence: CDR1 SEHNR, CDR2 FQNEAQ (reference sequence). V dropped 4 bases and J dropped 9 bases, with 21 bases sitting between them. The CDR3 length is 15 residues. Amplification of the TCR beta CDR3 regions used RNA transcripts (as template). The first round was an RT-PCR with HTBI primers, and the second round was a multiplex PCR. MiXCR was run by TCRdb on the multiplex PCR reads, yielding one entry per CDR3 protein. This sample has about 1.2 million distinct CDR3 sequences, with 35% to 45% found just once.

The sample was peripheral blood or thyroid tissue (not recorded which). The receptor comes from an adult man with Graves' hyperthyroidism. The chain recombines TRBV7-9 with TRBJ2-5; TRBD2 is a possible D gene (6 bases). The CDR3 DNA reads TGTGCCAGCAGCTCCCTCGGGACTGAGGATCAGCCCCAGTACTTC. This gives the protein CASSSLGTEDQPQYF.